This TCR beta chain was recorded in a study of low-dose radiotherapy and immunotherapy resistance in tumors. Study background: Treatment of Cohort 2 consisted of 1 Gy per fraction every two weeks, amounting to 13 Gy over 26 weeks. Intravenous cyclophosphamide at 200 mg/m2 preceded radiation and immunotherapy by one day, every two weeks. Patients were treated with intravenous nivolumab at 240 mg every two weeks and were also dosed with ipilimumab at 1 mg/kg every six weeks.

The time point is: before trial treatment. Qualifying patients carried advanced solid tumors devoid of tumor-infiltrating lymphocytes. Both TCRalpha and TCRbeta chains were reverse transcribed with V-gene-specific primers. TCR amplification ran approximately 20 PCR cycles using constant-region and V-primer adapter primers. TCRdb called the reads again in MiXCR, with one record for every CDR3 protein. The sample carries tens of thousands of distinct CDR3 sequences, roughly 30% recorded once. V was pared by 0 bases and J by 4 bases, with 9 bases between. The CDR3 length is 14 residues. Germline V gene data show CDR1 as SGHNT and CDR2 as YYREEE (reference sequence).

The chain employs TRBV5-4 and TRBJ2-3; D might be TRBD2 (5 bases). The specimen was PBMCs, collected before treatment. The receptor's source is a female donor with ovarian cancer. The chain's CDR3 is CASSLELASDTQYF. Here the CDR3 DNA reads TGTGCCAGCAGCTTGGAGCTAGCATCAGATACGCAGTATTTT.